The 30 T cell receptor beta chains below were found in one sample sequenced in a study of regulatory T cells in long-lasting Graves disease. Investigators prepared the TCR beta libraries by applying iRepertoire HTBI primers and Arm-PCR of CDR3 regions. TCRdb called the multiplex PCR reads again in MiXCR, with one record for every CDR3 protein. This sample has about 660,000 distinct CDR3 sequences, with 25% to 35% found just once. Noted time point: persistent/refractory GD, antithyroid drugs over 5 years with positive TRAb. The TCR library was prepared using RNA isolated from PBMCs. The starting material was peripheral blood mononuclear cells (PBMCs), obtained when the disease was refractory, from a patient treated with antithyroid drugs. All receptors derive from a female donor with Graves disease.

There are a few counts of this clonotype. V usage is TRBV25-1 and J usage is TRBJ2-7; D uncertain. Germline V gene lookup returns CDR1 MGHDK and CDR2 SYGVNS. This CDR3 has 12 residues. Deletions cut 3 bases from V and 5 bases from J, with 8 bases between. The CDR3 nucleotides are TGTGCCAGCAGTGAGTTGCCCCACGAGCAGTACTTC. The encoded protein is CASSELPHEQYF.

The chain uses TRBV19 and TRBJ2-7; the D gene could be TRBD1 or TRBD2 (5 bases each). Trimming took 6 bases from V and 3 from J, leaving 21 bases between them. The CDR3 sequence is 16 residues long. The germline gives CDR1 LNHDA, CDR2 SQIVND (reference sequence). CDR3 DNA sequence: TGTGCCAGTAGCCGGCAGATAGGGGCTAGCTACTACGAGCAGTACTTC. Translated, it gives CASSRQIGASYYEQYF.

As concerns this clonotype: Its ends do not fully match the called genes, so a read error is possible. The chain recombines TRBV3-1 with TRBJ1-1; D might be TRBD1 (5 bases). The germline CDR1 and CDR2 sequences are LGHDT and YNNKEL (reference sequence). This CDR3 has 12 amino acids. This chain's CDR3 is CASSQGPRRASF. CDR3 nucleotides: TGTGCCAGCAGCCAGGGGCCCCGGAGGGCTTCCTTT.

This clonotype was counted many times. The CDR3 nucleotides read TGTGCCAGCAGTTCTGGACAAGTCCCCAATTCACCCCTCCACTTT. Protein product: CASSSGQVPNSPLHF. The rearrangement links TRBV12-3 or TRBV12-4 to TRBJ1-6; D possibly corresponds to TRBD1 (5 bases). Trimming removed 4 bases at V and 7 bases at J, with 14 bases between. This CDR3 is 15 amino acids long.

The chain employs TRBV3-1 and TRBJ2-2; D not resolved. The CDR3 extends over 18 amino acids. Germline lookup yields CDR1 LGHDT and CDR2 YNNKEL (reference sequence). V was pared by 0 bases and J by 4 bases, with 18 bases between. The chain's CDR3 is CASSQDRSVKEGTGELFF. Written as DNA, the CDR3 is TGTGCCAGCAGCCAAGATCGTAGTGTTAAGGAAGGCACCGGGGAGCTGTTTTTT.

This clonotype has only a few counts. This chain joins TRBV29-1 and TRBJ1-1; 8 bases align to TRBD1. Unmatched junction bases numbered 2, after V lost 1 base and J lost 7 bases. The CDR3 contains 12 residues. Germline V CDR1 and CDR2: SQVTM, ANQGSEA. The CDR3 here is CSVEAGTGEAFF. CDR3 DNA sequence: TGCAGCGTTGAAGCAGGGACAGGTGAAGCTTTCTTT.

The genes are TRBV5-1 and TRBJ1-2; possibly TRBD1 for D (5 bases). Germline V gene data show CDR1 as SGHRS and CDR2 as YFSETQ. There are 15 residues in the CDR3. The V gene lost 0 bases and the J gene lost 5 bases, with 14 bases spanning the gap. The CDR3 reads CASSLDQGPVYGYTF. The CDR3 nucleotides are TGCGCCAGCAGCTTGGATCAGGGCCCCGTTTATGGCTACACCTTC.

The rearrangement links TRBV2 to TRBJ1-2; D remains ambiguous. There are 15 residues in the CDR3. CDR1 is SNHLY and CDR2 is FYNNEI in the germline V gene. The germline V and J ends were trimmed by 0 bases and 1 base, with 9 bases remaining between them. The CDR3 DNA follows: TGTGCCAGCAGTGAAGCCAAACAGCGTAACTATGGCTACACCTTC. It codes for CASSEAKQRNYGYTF.

The rearrangement links TRBV5-1 to TRBJ2-7; 8 bases line up with TRBD1. The CDR3 covers 14 residues. Germline V gives CDR1 SGHRS, CDR2 YFSETQ. With V trimmed by 0 bases and J by 3 bases, 2 bases remained unmatched. The CDR3 loop reads CASSLVQGVYEQYF. The CDR3, as DNA: TGCGCCAGCAGCTTGGTACAGGGGGTCTACGAGCAGTACTTC.

The gene calls are TRBV12-3 or TRBV12-4 and TRBJ1-4, with D maybe TRBD1 (5 bases). V lost 3 bases, J lost 8 bases, and 16 bases lay in between. CDR3 size: 15 residues. The CDR3 DNA follows: TGTGCCAGCAGTTTCCCCGGCAGGGCGGGGGAAAAACTGTTTTTT. It translates to CASSFPGRAGEKLFF.

This chain uses TRBV7-9 with TRBJ1-2; no clear D gene. Germline V gives CDR1 SEHNR, CDR2 FQNEAQ (reference sequence). V was cut by 5 bases and J by 2 bases, with 15 bases left in between. The CDR3 totals 15 residues. This chain's CDR3 is CASSRDSHLNYGYTF. The CDR3 bases are TGTGCCAGCAGCCGGGATTCCCACCTCAACTATGGCTACACCTTC. Variable domain in full (rest from reference TRBV7-9 and TRBJ1-2): DTGVSQNPRHKITKRGQNVTFRCDPISEHNRLYWYRQTLGQGPEFLTYFQNEAQLEKSRLLSDRFSAERPKGSFSTLEIQRTEQGDSAMYLCASSRDSHLNYGYTFGSGTRLTVV.

This clonotype was counted only a few times. V gene TRBV15 combines with J gene TRBJ1-5; 8 positions agree with TRBD1. The CDR3 has 15 amino acids. With 3 bases clipped from V and 6 bases from J, the junction kept 7 bases outside the gene matches. Germline CDR1 is LNHNV and CDR2 is YYDKDF (reference sequence). In DNA form, the CDR3 reads TGTGCCACCAGCAGGGACAGGGTTGCGGGTCAGCCCCAGCATTTT. Translated: CATSRDRVAGQPQHF.

This clonotype was detected only a few times. CDR3 sequence: CASSRTGWDSPLHF. For the CDR3, the DNA is TGTGCCAGCAGTCGGACAGGTTGGGATTCACCCCTCCACTTT. The chain has TRBV2 and TRBJ1-6; 7 bases match TRBD1. Germline V gene data show CDR1 as SNHLY and CDR2 as FYNNEI. CDR3 length equals 14 residues. V lost 5 bases, J lost 8 bases, and 6 bases stayed unmatched.

V usage is TRBV20-1 and J usage is TRBJ2-5; TRBD2 matches 8 bases. CDR3 length: 13 residues. Germline-derived CDR1 and CDR2 are DFQATT and SNEGSKA (reference sequence). Trimming cost V 5 bases and J 2 bases; bases outside gene matches: 4. CDR3 in amino acids: CSALAGSQETQYF. CDR3 DNA: TGCAGTGCTTTAGCGGGGTCACAAGAGACCCAGTACTTC.

This sequence joins TRBV5-5 and TRBJ2-7, with D perhaps matching TRBD1 (6 bases). Germline V CDR1 and CDR2: SGHKS, YYEKEE (reference sequence). This CDR3 region has 15 residues. V was pared by 2 bases and J by 2 bases, with 14 bases between. CDR3 sequence (DNA): TGTGCCAGCAGCTTTAGGCAGGGGAAGGCCTACGAGCAGTACTTC. Its protein is CASSFRQGKAYEQYF.

This clonotype was observed a few times. The chain employs TRBV20-1 and TRBJ1-2, with a tentative D call TRBD1 (5 bases). This CDR3 has 12 residues. From germline, CDR1 is DFQATT and CDR2 SNEGSKA (reference sequence). The V end lost 6 bases, the J end lost 4 bases, and 12 bases lay between the germline ends. CDR3 coding DNA: TGCAGTGCGGCCGGGACGGGCTATGGCTACACCTTC. Amino acid sequence: CSAAGTGYGYTF.

This clonotype has a count of ten or more. As DNA, the CDR3 is TGTGCCAGCAGCTCGCGACAGGGCTCCTACGAGCAGTACTTC. Protein product: CASSSRQGSYEQYF. V gene TRBV11-2 combines with J gene TRBJ2-7; 7 nucleotides agree with TRBD1. Germline V gene lookup returns CDR1 SGHAT and CDR2 FQNNGV. The CDR3 spans 14 residues. V lost 4 bases and J lost 0; bases outside the gene matches: 3. Combining the CDR3 with reference TRBV11-2 and TRBJ2-7 gives the whole variable domain EAGVAQSPRYKIIEKRQSVAFWCNPISGHATLYWYQQILGQGPKLLIQFQNNGVVDDSQLPKDRFSAERLKGVDSTLKIQPAKLEDSAVYLCASSSRQGSYEQYFGPGTRLTVT.

Ten or more counts support this clonotype. J is TRBJ1-2 and V is TRBV12-3 or TRBV12-4; perhaps TRBD1 as D (5 bases). V lost 1 base, J lost 5 bases, and 11 bases lay in between. This CDR3 is 14 amino acids long. CDR3 in DNA: TGTGCCAGCAGTTTAGGGGGGAATCCTTATGGCTACACCTTC. It is translated as CASSLGGNPYGYTF.

In its sample, this clonotype was seen a few times. This chain links TRBV6-1 with TRBJ2-5; perhaps TRBD1 as D (6 bases). Trimming shortened V by 8 bases and J by 5 bases, and 18 bases separated the two germline ends. The CDR3 totals 14 residues. Germline V gene data show CDR1 as MNHNS and CDR2 as SASEGT. CDR3 in DNA: TGTGCCAGCGCCCCAGGGGCAGGATCGGAGACCCAGTACTTC. Translation: CASAPGAGSETQYF.

This clonotype was detected many times. The chain employs TRBV28 and TRBJ1-5, with 9 bases identical to TRBD1. V was clipped by 3 bases and J by 6 bases; unmatched bases: 6. This CDR3 contains 15 residues. In germline, CDR1 is MDHEN, CDR2 SYDVKM. CDR3 DNA: TGTGCCAGCAGTTTCGCACAGGGGGCATCTCAGCCCCAGCATTTT. Encoded protein: CASSFAQGASQPQHF.

This clonotype was seen once. The chain recombines TRBV7-6 with TRBJ2-2; D could derive from TRBD1 or TRBD2 (5 bases each). The CDR3 runs to 15 residues. Trimming cost V 2 bases and J 8 bases, with 15 bases left between them. The germline V gene encodes CDR1 SGHVS and CDR2 FNYEAQ. The CDR3 DNA sequence: TGTGCCAGCAGCTTATCCATTCAGGGAGTGGGGGAGCTGTTTTTT. Its protein is CASSLSIQGVGELFF.

This clonotype has ten or more counts. The chain recombines TRBV12-3 or TRBV12-4 with TRBJ2-5, with TRBD2 matching 9 bases. This CDR3 has 16 amino acids. Trimming took 6 bases from V and 3 from J; bases not matched to a gene: 11. The CDR3: CASSHALAGGKETQYF. As DNA, the CDR3 is TGTGCCAGCAGCCACGCCCTGGCGGGAGGGAAAGAGACCCAGTACTTC.

This clonotype was counted only a few times. The chain uses TRBV5-5 and TRBJ1-5; D is unresolved. V shed 2 bases and J shed 2 bases, with 5 bases lying between them. The CDR3 length is 13 residues. Germline lookup yields CDR1 SGHKS and CDR2 YYEKEE (reference sequence). CDR3 sequence reads: CASSFWGNQPQHF. The CDR3 nucleotides read TGTGCCAGCAGCTTTTGGGGCAATCAGCCCCAGCATTTT.

This chain links TRBV3-1 with TRBJ1-1; D uncertain. CDR1 and CDR2 (germline): LGHDT, YNNKEL (reference sequence). This CDR3 has 14 residues. Between the trimmed V and J ends, which lost 1 base and 1 base, there was a span of 7 bases. The CDR3 here is CASSQVYQNTEAFF. DNA for the CDR3: TGTGCCAGCAGCCAAGTCTACCAGAACACTGAAGCTTTCTTT.

At least ten counts were recorded for this clonotype. The chain uses TRBV10-3 and TRBJ1-1, with no clear D. Germline loops: CDR1 ENHRY, CDR2 SYGVKD. This CDR3 is 14 amino acids long. V dropped 0 bases and J dropped 4 bases, with 9 bases sitting between them. CDR3 DNA sequence: TGTGCCATCAGTGAGTCTAGTGGAGTCACTGAAGCTTTCTTT. This translates into CAISESSGVTEAFF.

This clonotype was picked up a small number of times. The chain has TRBV12-3 or TRBV12-4 and TRBJ1-1; D unclear. There are 15 residues in the CDR3. V lost 6 bases and J lost 4, with 18 bases in between. CDR3 DNA: TGTGCCAGCAGGGCCGCCTCGACCGTACGCACTGAAGCTTTCTTT. Translating it yields CASRAASTVRTEAFF.

The chain couples TRBV20-1 to TRBJ1-6; D ambiguous. The CDR3 sequence is 18 residues long. V lost 5 bases and J 5 bases, leaving 25 bases between the germline ends. Per the germline V gene, CDR1 is DFQATT and CDR2 is SNEGSKA (reference sequence). This chain's CDR3 is CSAPPVGLGRPNNSPLHF. The CDR3 DNA sequence: TGCAGTGCTCCCCCGGTTGGGTTAGGCCGCCCGAATAATTCACCCCTCCACTTT.

The chain has TRBV6-1 and TRBJ1-1, with D tentatively TRBD1 (6 bases). Germline values: CDR1 MNHNS, CDR2 SASEGT. The CDR3 sequence is 14 residues long. Trimming pared 7 bases from V and 1 base from J, leaving 13 bases between. In nucleotides, the CDR3 is TGTGCCAGCACCCCCGGGGGGCGGAACACTGAAGCTTTCTTT. Its translation: CASTPGGRNTEAFF.

The CDR3 coding sequence is TGCGCCAGCAGCTCGGAAACCCGGGCCAGGTACTTC. Translation gives CASSSETRARYF. V and J are TRBV5-1 and TRBJ2-7, with D unclear. The ends were cut back, 3 bases at V and 12 bases at J, with 16 bases in the middle. The CDR3 is 12 amino acids. Germline values: CDR1 SGHRS, CDR2 YFSETQ. The full variable domain, with the rest looked up from reference TRBV5-1 and TRBJ2-7, is KAGVTQTPRYLIKTRGQQVTLSCSPISGHRSVSWYQQTPGQGLQFLFEYFSETQRNKGNFPGRFSGRQFSNSRSEMNVSTLELGDSALYLCASSSETRARYFGPGTRLTVT.

This clonotype was detected many times. The CDR3 sequence: CASSLGPGGNQPQHF. The CDR3 coding sequence is TGTGCCAGCAGTTTAGGCCCCGGAGGTAATCAGCCCCAGCATTTT. The rearrangement links TRBV19 to TRBJ1-5; D remains unclear. Trimming stripped 9 bases from V and 4 bases from J, with 19 bases between. This CDR3 is 15 amino acids long. CDR1 is LNHDA, CDR2 SQIVND, per germline (reference sequence).